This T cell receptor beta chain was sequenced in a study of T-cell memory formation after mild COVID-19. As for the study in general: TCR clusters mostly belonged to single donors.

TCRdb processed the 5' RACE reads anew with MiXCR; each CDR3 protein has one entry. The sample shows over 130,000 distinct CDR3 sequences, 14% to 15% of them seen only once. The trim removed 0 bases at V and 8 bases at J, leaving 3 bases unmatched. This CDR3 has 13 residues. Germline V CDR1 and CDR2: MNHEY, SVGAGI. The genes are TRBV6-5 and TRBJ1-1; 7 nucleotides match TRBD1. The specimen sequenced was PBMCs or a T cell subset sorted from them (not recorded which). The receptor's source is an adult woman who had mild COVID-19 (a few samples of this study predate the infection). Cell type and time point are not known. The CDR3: CASSYSTGMEAFF. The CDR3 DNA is TGTGCCAGCAGTTACTCGACAGGGATGGAAGCTTTCTTT.